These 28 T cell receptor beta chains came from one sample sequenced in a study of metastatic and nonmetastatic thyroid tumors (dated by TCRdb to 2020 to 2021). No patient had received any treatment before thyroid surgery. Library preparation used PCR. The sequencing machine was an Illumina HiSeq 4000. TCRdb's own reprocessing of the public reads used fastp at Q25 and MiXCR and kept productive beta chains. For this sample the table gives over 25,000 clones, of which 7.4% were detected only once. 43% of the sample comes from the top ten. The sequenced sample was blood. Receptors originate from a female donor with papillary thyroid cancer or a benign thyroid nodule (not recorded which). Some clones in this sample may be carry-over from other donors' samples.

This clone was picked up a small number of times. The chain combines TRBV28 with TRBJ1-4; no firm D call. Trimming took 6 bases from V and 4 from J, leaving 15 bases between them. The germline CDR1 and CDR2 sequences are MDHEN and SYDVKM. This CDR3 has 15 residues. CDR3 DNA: TGTGCCAGCAGCTTGGATCCGGGTCATAATGAAAAACTGTTTTTT. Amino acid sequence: CASSLDPGHNEKLFF.

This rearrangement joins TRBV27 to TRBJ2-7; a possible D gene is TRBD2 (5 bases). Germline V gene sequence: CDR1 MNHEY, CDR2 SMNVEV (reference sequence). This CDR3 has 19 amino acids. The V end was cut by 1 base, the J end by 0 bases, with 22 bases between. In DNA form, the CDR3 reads TGTGCCAGCAGTTTATATGATGAGGGTCAGCGCCCTAGCTCCTACGAGCAGTACTTC. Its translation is CASSLYDEGQRPSSYEQYF.

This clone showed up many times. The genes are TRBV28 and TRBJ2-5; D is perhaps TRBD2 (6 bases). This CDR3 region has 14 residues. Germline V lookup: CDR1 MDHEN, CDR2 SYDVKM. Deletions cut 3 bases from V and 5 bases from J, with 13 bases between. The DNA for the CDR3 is TGTGCCAGCAGTTTGGGGGGTATGAAGGAGACCCAGTACTTC. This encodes CASSLGGMKETQYF. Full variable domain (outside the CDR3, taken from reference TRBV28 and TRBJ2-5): DVKVTQSSRYLVKRTGEKVFLECVQDMDHENMFWYRQDPGLGLRLIYFSYDVKMKEKGDIPEGYSVSREKKERFSLILESASTNQTSMYLCASSLGGMKETQYFGPGTRLLVL.

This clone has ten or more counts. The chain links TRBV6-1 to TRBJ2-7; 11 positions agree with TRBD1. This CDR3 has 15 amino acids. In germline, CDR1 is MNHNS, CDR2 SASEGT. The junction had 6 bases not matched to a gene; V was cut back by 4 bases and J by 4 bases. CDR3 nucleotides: TGTGCCAGCAGTGGAGGGACAGGGGGTAGGTACGAGCAGTACTTC. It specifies CASSGGTGGRYEQYF.

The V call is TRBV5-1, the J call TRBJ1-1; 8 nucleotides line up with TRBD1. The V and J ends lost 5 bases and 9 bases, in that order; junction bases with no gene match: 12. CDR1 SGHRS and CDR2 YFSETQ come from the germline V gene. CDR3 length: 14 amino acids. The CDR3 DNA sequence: TGCGCCAGCAGAACCTCTCGGACAGGGACTAAAGCTTTCTTT. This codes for CASRTSRTGTKAFF.

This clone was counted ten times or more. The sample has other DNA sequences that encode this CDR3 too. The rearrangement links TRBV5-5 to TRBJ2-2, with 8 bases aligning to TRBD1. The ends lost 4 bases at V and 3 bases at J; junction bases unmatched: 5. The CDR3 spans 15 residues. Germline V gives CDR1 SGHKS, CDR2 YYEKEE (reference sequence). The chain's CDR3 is CASSRRTGYTGELFF. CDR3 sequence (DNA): TGTGCCAGCAGCCGTCGGACAGGGTACACCGGGGAGCTGTTTTTT. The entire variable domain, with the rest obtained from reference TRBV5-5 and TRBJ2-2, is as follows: DAGVTQSPTHLIKTRGQQVTLRCSPISGHKSVSWYQQVLGQGPQFIFQYYEKEERGRGNFPDRFSARQFPNYSSELNVNALLLGDSALYLCASSRRTGYTGELFFGEGSRLTVL.

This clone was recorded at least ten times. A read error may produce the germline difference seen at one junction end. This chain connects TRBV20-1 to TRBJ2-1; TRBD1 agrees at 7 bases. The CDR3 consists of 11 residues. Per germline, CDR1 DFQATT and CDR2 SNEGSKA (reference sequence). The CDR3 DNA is TGCAGTGCTAGTGAAGACAGGGTTAACCGCTTC. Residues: CSASEDRVNRF.

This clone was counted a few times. Here the CDR3 reads CASSHDPGANVLTF. The CDR3 nucleotides are TGTGCCAGCAGTCACGATCCTGGGGCCAACGTCCTGACTTTC. The chain links TRBV6-4 to TRBJ2-6; D gene ambiguous. The CDR3 covers 14 residues. V gave up 5 bases and J gave up 2 bases, with 7 bases separating them. Germline CDR1 MRHNA, CDR2 SNTAGT.

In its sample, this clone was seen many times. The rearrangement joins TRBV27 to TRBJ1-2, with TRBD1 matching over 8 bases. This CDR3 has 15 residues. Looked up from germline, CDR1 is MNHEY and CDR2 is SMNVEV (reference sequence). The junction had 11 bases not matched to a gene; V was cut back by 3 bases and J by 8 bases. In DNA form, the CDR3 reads TGTGCCAGCAGTTTGCAGCAGGGGGCGCCGCAAGGCTACACCTTC. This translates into CASSLQQGAPQGYTF.

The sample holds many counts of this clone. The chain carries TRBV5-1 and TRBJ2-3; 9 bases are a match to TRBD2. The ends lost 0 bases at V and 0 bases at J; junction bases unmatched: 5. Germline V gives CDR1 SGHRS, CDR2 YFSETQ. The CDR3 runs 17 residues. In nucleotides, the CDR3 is TGCGCCAGCAGCTTGGGGTTCGCGGGGGGGAGCACAGATACGCAGTATTTT. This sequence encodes CASSLGFAGGSTDTQYF. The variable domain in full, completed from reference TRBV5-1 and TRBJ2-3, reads KAGVTQTPRYLIKTRGQQVTLSCSPISGHRSVSWYQQTPGQGLQFLFEYFSETQRNKGNFPGRFSGRQFSNSRSEMNVSTLELGDSALYLCASSLGFAGGSTDTQYFGPGTRLTVL.

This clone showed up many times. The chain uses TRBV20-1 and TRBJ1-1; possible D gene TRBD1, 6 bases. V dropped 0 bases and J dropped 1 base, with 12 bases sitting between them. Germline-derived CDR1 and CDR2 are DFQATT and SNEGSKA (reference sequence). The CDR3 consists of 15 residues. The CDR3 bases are TGCAGTGCTAGAGATCCCCAAGGGGGGAACACTGAAGCTTTCTTT. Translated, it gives CSARDPQGGNTEAFF.

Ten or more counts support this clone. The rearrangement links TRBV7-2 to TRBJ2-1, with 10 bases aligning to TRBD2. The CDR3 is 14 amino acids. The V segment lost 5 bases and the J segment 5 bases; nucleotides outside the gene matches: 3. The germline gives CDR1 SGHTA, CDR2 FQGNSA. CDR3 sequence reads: CASSRTSGNNEQFF. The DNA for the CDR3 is TGTGCCAGCAGCCGGACTAGCGGAAACAATGAGCAGTTCTTC.

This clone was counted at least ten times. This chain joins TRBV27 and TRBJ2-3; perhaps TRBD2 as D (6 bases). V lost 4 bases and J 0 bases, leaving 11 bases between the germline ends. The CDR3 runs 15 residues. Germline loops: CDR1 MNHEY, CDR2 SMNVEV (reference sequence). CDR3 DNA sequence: TGTGCCAGCAGTTCGCGGGGATCTAGCACAGATACGCAGTATTTT. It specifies CASSSRGSSTDTQYF.

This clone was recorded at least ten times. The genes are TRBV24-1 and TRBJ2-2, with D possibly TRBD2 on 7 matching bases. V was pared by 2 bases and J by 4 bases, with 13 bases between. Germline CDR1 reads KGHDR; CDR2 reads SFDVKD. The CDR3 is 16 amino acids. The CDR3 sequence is CATSDWGGGGTGELFF. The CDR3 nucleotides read TGTGCCACCAGTGATTGGGGGGGCGGCGGCACCGGGGAGCTGTTTTTT.

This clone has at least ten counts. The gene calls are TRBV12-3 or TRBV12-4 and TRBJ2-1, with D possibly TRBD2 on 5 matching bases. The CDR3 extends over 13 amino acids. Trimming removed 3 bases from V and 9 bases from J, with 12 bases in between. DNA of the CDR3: TGTGCCAGCAGTTTGAGGGAGAGCTCTGAGCAGTTCTTC. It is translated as CASSLRESSEQFF.

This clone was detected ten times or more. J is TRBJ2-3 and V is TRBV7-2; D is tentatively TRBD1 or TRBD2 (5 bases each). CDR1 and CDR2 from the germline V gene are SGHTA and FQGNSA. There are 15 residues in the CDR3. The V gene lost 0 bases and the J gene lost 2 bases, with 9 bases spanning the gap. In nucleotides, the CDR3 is TGTGCCAGCAGCTTAGCGGGGGTTCCCACAGATACGCAGTATTTT. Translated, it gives CASSLAGVPTDTQYF.

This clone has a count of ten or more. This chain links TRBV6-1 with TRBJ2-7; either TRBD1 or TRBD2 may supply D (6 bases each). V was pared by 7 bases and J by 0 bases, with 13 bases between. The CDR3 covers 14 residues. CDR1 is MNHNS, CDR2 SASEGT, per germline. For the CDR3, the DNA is TGTGCCAGCACTCCCGGGGGCGGCTCCTACGAGCAGTACTTC. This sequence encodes CASTPGGGSYEQYF.

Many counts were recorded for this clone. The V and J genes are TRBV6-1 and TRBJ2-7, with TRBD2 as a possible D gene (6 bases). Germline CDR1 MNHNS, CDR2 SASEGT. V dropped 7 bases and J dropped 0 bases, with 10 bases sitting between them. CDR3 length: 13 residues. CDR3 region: CASKPGDSYEQYF. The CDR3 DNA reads TGTGCCAGCAAACCGGGGGACTCCTACGAGCAGTACTTC.

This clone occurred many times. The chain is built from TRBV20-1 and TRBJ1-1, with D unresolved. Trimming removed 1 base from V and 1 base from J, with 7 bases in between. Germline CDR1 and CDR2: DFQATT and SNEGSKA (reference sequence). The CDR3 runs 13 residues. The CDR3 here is CSARVPQNTEAFF. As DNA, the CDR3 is TGCAGTGCTAGAGTTCCGCAGAACACTGAAGCTTTCTTT.

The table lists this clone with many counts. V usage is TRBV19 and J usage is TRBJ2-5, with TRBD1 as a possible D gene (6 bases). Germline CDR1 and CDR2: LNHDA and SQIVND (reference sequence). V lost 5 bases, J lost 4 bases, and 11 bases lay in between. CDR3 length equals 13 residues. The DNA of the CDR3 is TGTGCCAGTAGTTCACAGGGTTCAGAGACCCAGTACTTC. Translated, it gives CASSSQGSETQYF.

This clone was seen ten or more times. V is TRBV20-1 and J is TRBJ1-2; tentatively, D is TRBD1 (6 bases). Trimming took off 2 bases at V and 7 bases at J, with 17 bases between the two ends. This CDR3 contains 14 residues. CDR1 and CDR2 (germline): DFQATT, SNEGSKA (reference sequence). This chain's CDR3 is CSARTGSVWGGYTF. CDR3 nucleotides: TGCAGTGCTAGAACAGGGAGCGTATGGGGTGGCTACACCTTC.

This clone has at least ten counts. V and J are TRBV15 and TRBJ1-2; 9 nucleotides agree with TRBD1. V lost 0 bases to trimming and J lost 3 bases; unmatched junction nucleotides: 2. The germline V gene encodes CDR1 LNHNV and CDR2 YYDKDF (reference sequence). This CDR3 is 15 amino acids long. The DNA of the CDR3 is TGTGCCACCAGCAGAGATACAGGGGGCGACTATGGCTACACCTTC. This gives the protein CATSRDTGGDYGYTF. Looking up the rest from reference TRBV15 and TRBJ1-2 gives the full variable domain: DAMVIQNPRYQVTQFGKPVTLSCSQTLNHNVMYWYQQKSSQAPKLLFHYYDKDFNNEADTPDNFQSRRPNTSFCFLDIRSPGLGDTAMYLCATSRDTGGDYGYTFGSGTRLTVV.

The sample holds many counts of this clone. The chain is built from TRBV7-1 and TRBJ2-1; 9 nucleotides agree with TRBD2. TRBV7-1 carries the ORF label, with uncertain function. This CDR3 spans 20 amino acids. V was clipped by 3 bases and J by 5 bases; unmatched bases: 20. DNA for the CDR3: TGTGCCAGCAGCTCTCCCGGCGGACTAGCGAGTCCAAACGCGAACAATGAGCAGTTCTTC. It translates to CASSSPGGLASPNANNEQFF.

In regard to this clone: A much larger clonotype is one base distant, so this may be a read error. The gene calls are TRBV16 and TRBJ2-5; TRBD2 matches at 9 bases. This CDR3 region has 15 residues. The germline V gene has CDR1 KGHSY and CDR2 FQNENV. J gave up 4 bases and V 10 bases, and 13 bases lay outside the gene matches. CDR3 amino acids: CATGTGGRAGETQYF. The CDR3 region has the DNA TGTGCCACCGGGACTGGCGGGAGGGCCGGAGAGACCCAGTACTTC.

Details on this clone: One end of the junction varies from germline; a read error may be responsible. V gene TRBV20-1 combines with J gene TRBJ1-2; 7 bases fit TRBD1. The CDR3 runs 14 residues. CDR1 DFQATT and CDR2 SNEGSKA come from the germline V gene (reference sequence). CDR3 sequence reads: CSAPDAGGGYDYTF. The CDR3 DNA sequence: TGCAGTGCTCCCGATGCAGGGGGAGGCTATGACTACACCTTC.

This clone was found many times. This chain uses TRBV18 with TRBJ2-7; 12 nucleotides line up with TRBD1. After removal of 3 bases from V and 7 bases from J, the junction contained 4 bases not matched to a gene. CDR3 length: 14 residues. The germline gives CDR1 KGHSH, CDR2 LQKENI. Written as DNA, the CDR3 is TGTGCCAGCTCACCGGGACAGGGGGCGGAAGAGCAGTACTTC. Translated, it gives CASSPGQGAEEQYF.

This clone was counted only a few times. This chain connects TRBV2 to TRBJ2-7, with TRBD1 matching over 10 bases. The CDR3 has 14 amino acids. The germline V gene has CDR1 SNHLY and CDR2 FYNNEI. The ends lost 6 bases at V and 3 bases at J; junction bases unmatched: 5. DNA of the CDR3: TGTGCCAGCAGACCCGGGACAGGGGACTACGAGCAGTACTTC. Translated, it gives CASRPGTGDYEQYF.

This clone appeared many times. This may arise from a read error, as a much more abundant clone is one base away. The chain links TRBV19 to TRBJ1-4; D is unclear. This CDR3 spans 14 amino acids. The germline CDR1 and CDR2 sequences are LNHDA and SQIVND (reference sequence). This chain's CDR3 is CVSSPPGPNEKLFF. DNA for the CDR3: TGTGTCAGTAGTCCCCCCGGACCGAATGAAAAACTGTTTTTT.